These T cell receptor beta chains were read from a single sample in a study of blood T cell repertoires in COVID-19. Only in-frame clones appear in the TCRdb table, and some are missing; sequencing was by immunoSEQ multiplex PCR. Found here are under 250,000 clones, 65% to 90% of them singletons; the top ten hold about 9.1%. The sample comprised PBMCs or T cells enriched from blood (not recorded which). The source is a woman aged 50 to 60 with acute COVID-19. The CDR3 runs from the conserved cysteine through the conserved F or W. Fields, in order: J gene, V gene, clone size, D gene, CDR3 DNA, CDR3 protein. A D gene is named only where the DNA matches it firmly. Not all rows give a size; the values are once, few, many and, for expanded clones, a class.

j_gene: TRBJ2-3; v_gene: TRBV3-1/TRBV3-2; abundance: -; d_gene: -; CDR3nt: TGTGCCAGCAGCCAGTCTTACCGCAGGGCCCGCACAGATACGCAGTATTTT; CDR3aa: CASSQSYRRARTDTQYF
j_gene: TRBJ2-6; v_gene: TRBV14; abundance: -; d_gene: TRBD1; CDR3nt: TGTGCCAGCAGCCAAGAATTATTCAGGGGGCGTTCGGGGGCCAACGTCCTGACTTTC; CDR3aa: CASSQELFRGRSGANVLTF
j_gene: TRBJ2-2; v_gene: TRBV9; abundance: -; d_gene: -; CDR3nt: TGTGCCAGCAGCGTAGAGGGGGACACCGGGGAGCTGTTTTTT; CDR3aa: CASSVEGDTGELFF
j_gene: TRBJ2-5; v_gene: TRBV19; abundance: once; d_gene: -; CDR3nt: TGTGCCAGTAAAGAGCAAGAGACCCAGTACTTC; CDR3aa: CASKEQETQYF
j_gene: TRBJ1-5; v_gene: TRBV30; abundance: -; d_gene: TRBD1; CDR3nt: TGTGCCTGGAGACGAGGGACAGGGGTAACGCCCCAGCATTTT; CDR3aa: CAWRRGTGVTPQHF
j_gene: TRBJ2-3; v_gene: TRBV14; abundance: -; d_gene: TRBD2; CDR3nt: TGTGCCAGCAGCCAAGTCGGCGGGGGGAGAGATACGCAGTATTTT; CDR3aa: CASSQVGGGRDTQYF
j_gene: TRBJ2-3; v_gene: TRBV5-4; abundance: -; d_gene: TRBD2; CDR3nt: TGTGCCAGCCTCTCTGGAGGATTTCTAGCGGATAGCACAGATACGCAGTATTTT; CDR3aa: CASLSGGFLADSTDTQYF
j_gene: TRBJ2-2; v_gene: TRBV7-3; abundance: -; d_gene: -; CDR3nt: TGTGCCAGTGCAGGGAAAAACACCGGGGAGCTGTTTTTT; CDR3aa: CASAGKNTGELFF
j_gene: TRBJ2-1; v_gene: TRBV12-3/TRBV12-4; abundance: -; d_gene: -; CDR3nt: TGTGCCAGCAGCAAGACAGACTACAATGAGCAGTTCTTC; CDR3aa: CASSKTDYNEQFF
j_gene: TRBJ1-1; v_gene: TRBV5-1; abundance: -; d_gene: -; CDR3nt: TGCGCCAGCAGCTTCGGAGGGAACACTGAAGCTTTCTTT; CDR3aa: CASSFGGNTEAFF
j_gene: TRBJ2-1; v_gene: TRBV30; abundance: -; d_gene: -; CDR3nt: TGTGCCTGGAGTGTTATAGACATTTCCTACAATGAGCAGTTCTTC; CDR3aa: CAWSVIDISYNEQFF
j_gene: TRBJ1-3; v_gene: TRBV30; abundance: -; d_gene: TRBD1; CDR3nt: TGTGCCTGGAGTCCAAGGGACAGGGCCTCTGGAAACACCATATATTTT; CDR3aa: CAWSPRDRASGNTIYF
j_gene: TRBJ1-6; v_gene: TRBV6-5; abundance: -; d_gene: -; CDR3nt: TGTGCCAGCAGTTACTCCACCCAGAACCCACCCCTCCACTTT; CDR3aa: CASSYSTQNPPLHF
j_gene: TRBJ1-6; v_gene: TRBV30; abundance: -; d_gene: -; CDR3nt: TGTGCCTGGAGGCGAAACAGGCAAAGTAATTCACCCCTCCACTTT; CDR3aa: CAWRRNRQSNSPLHF
j_gene: TRBJ2-7; v_gene: TRBV7-2; abundance: -; d_gene: TRBD1; CDR3nt: TGTGCCAGTACCAGGACAGGGCCCTACGAGCAGTACTTC; CDR3aa: CASTRTGPYEQYF
j_gene: TRBJ1-3; v_gene: TRBV3-1/TRBV3-2; abundance: -; d_gene: TRBD1; CDR3nt: TGTGCCAGCAGTCCCCGGACAGGGAGTGGAAACACCATATATTTT; CDR3aa: CASSPRTGSGNTIYF
j_gene: TRBJ2-7; v_gene: TRBV3-1/TRBV3-2; abundance: -; d_gene: -; CDR3nt: TGTGCCAGCAGCCAATTGCCAGGGAGGCACGAGCAGTACTTC; CDR3aa: CASSQLPGRHEQYF
j_gene: TRBJ1-4; v_gene: TRBV5-1; abundance: -; d_gene: TRBD1; CDR3nt: TGCGCCAGCAGCGTGAAGACAGGGGTTTTGGAAAAACTGTTTTTT; CDR3aa: CASSVKTGVLEKLFF
j_gene: TRBJ1-3; v_gene: TRBV6-5; abundance: -; d_gene: -; CDR3nt: TGTGCCAGCAGGAGGGGGATCACTGGAAACACCATATATTTT; CDR3aa: CASRRGITGNTIYF
j_gene: TRBJ2-1; v_gene: TRBV6-2/TRBV6-3; abundance: many; d_gene: -; CDR3nt: TGTGCCAGCAGTACCCTAATAAATGAGCAGTTCTTC; CDR3aa: CASSTLINEQFF
j_gene: TRBJ1-5; v_gene: TRBV5-6; abundance: few; d_gene: TRBD1; CDR3nt: TGTGCCAGCAGCTCCTCTCAGGGGGGTCAGCCCCAGCATTTT; CDR3aa: CASSSSQGGQPQHF
j_gene: TRBJ2-5; v_gene: TRBV18; abundance: -; d_gene: TRBD1; CDR3nt: TGTGCCAGCTCACCTTCCACAGGGGAAGAGACCCAGTACTTC; CDR3aa: CASSPSTGEETQYF
j_gene: TRBJ1-1; v_gene: TRBV18; abundance: -; d_gene: -; CDR3nt: TGTGCCAGCTCACCACAGGGGATGAACACTGAAGCTTTCTTT; CDR3aa: CASSPQGMNTEAFF
j_gene: TRBJ2-6; v_gene: TRBV18; abundance: once; d_gene: -; CDR3nt: TGTGCCAGCTCACCAGGTAGCTCTGGGGCCAACGTCCTGACTTTC; CDR3aa: CASSPGSSGANVLTF
j_gene: TRBJ2-1; v_gene: TRBV3-1/TRBV3-2; abundance: many; d_gene: -; CDR3nt: TGTGCCAGCAGCCAGGGGGGAGGTGAGCAGTTCTTC; CDR3aa: CASSQGGGEQFF
j_gene: TRBJ2-3; v_gene: TRBV7-2; abundance: -; d_gene: TRBD2; CDR3nt: TGTGCCAGCAGCTACCCCGGACTAGCAGCAGATACGCAGTATTTT; CDR3aa: CASSYPGLAADTQYF
j_gene: TRBJ2-3; v_gene: TRBV7-9; abundance: -; d_gene: -; CDR3nt: TGTGCCAGCAGCTTCCAGGGTGGCACAGATACGCAGTATTTT; CDR3aa: CASSFQGGTDTQYF
j_gene: TRBJ2-7; v_gene: TRBV2; abundance: many; d_gene: -; CDR3nt: TGTGCCAGCAGTGTAAACAGGGCATACTCCTACGAGCAGTACTTC; CDR3aa: CASSVNRAYSYEQYF
j_gene: TRBJ2-1; v_gene: TRBV5-4; abundance: -; d_gene: -; CDR3nt: TGTGCCAGCAGCTTGACAGGGCCCAAGGGGGAGCAGTTCTTC; CDR3aa: CASSLTGPKGEQFF
j_gene: TRBJ2-7; v_gene: TRBV18; abundance: -; d_gene: -; CDR3nt: TGTGCCAGCTCACGTTCTGGGGCTTTGGTGGATAGCTCTTACGAGCAGTACTTC; CDR3aa: CASSRSGALVDSSYEQYF
j_gene: TRBJ1-3; v_gene: TRBV27; abundance: -; d_gene: -; CDR3nt: TGTGCCAGCAGTCACCCAGGGGTCGGAAACACCATATATTTT; CDR3aa: CASSHPGVGNTIYF
j_gene: TRBJ2-5; v_gene: TRBV10-3; abundance: -; d_gene: TRBD2; CDR3nt: TGTGCCATCAGTGAGCGGGCTAGCGGGGGGTATGGAGAGACCCAGTACTTC; CDR3aa: CAISERASGGYGETQYF
j_gene: TRBJ2-7; v_gene: TRBV7-8; abundance: once; d_gene: TRBD2; CDR3nt: TGTGCCAGCAGCTTAAGGGCAGCGGGGGGTCCCTACGAGCAGTACTTC; CDR3aa: CASSLRAAGGPYEQYF
j_gene: TRBJ1-4; v_gene: TRBV7-2; abundance: once; d_gene: -; CDR3nt: TGTGCCAGCAGCCCTGGCGGGCGTGGGGGGACTAATGAAAAACTGTTTTTT; CDR3aa: CASSPGGRGGTNEKLFF
j_gene: TRBJ1-1; v_gene: TRBV2; abundance: -; d_gene: -; CDR3nt: TGTGCCAGCAGTGTGCAGGGTATGAACACTGAAGCTTTCTTT; CDR3aa: CASSVQGMNTEAFF
j_gene: TRBJ2-2; v_gene: TRBV5-1; abundance: -; d_gene: TRBD1; CDR3nt: TGCGCCAGCAACATAGGACAGGGAGGCACCGGGGAGCTGTTTTTT; CDR3aa: CASNIGQGGTGELFF
j_gene: TRBJ1-2; v_gene: TRBV14; abundance: -; d_gene: TRBD1; CDR3nt: TGTGCCAGCAGCCCTTACGGACAGGGGGCTTATGGCTACACCTTC; CDR3aa: CASSPYGQGAYGYTF
j_gene: TRBJ1-1; v_gene: TRBV6-2/TRBV6-3; abundance: -; d_gene: -; CDR3nt: TGTGCCAGCAGTCGAGGGATGAACACTGAAGCTTTCTTT; CDR3aa: CASSRGMNTEAFF
j_gene: TRBJ1-1; v_gene: TRBV5-3; abundance: -; d_gene: TRBD1; CDR3nt: TGTGCCAGAAGCCGCCGGGGGACAGCGAACACTGAAGCTTTCTTT; CDR3aa: CARSRRGTANTEAFF
j_gene: TRBJ2-3; v_gene: TRBV30; abundance: -; d_gene: -; CDR3nt: TGTGCCTGGATGGCTAGCCCTGGCACAGATACGCAGTATTTT; CDR3aa: CAWMASPGTDTQYF
j_gene: TRBJ1-1; v_gene: TRBV7-8; abundance: -; d_gene: -; CDR3nt: TGTGCCAGCAGCTTAGTGAGCGCCAGAAACACTGAAGCTTTCTTT; CDR3aa: CASSLVSARNTEAFF
j_gene: TRBJ1-1; v_gene: TRBV10-3; abundance: -; d_gene: -; CDR3nt: TGTGCCATCAGTTCCCGAGGGCAGGACACTGAAGCTTTCTTT; CDR3aa: CAISSRGQDTEAFF
j_gene: TRBJ2-3; v_gene: TRBV7-6; abundance: -; d_gene: TRBD2; CDR3nt: TGTGCCAGCAGCCGGACATCGGGGGGGCGCTCAGATACGCAGTATTTT; CDR3aa: CASSRTSGGRSDTQYF
j_gene: TRBJ1-2; v_gene: TRBV3-1/TRBV3-2; abundance: -; d_gene: -; CDR3nt: TGTGCCAGCACCCCTGGGCGGGGGACTGGCTACACCTTC; CDR3aa: CASTPGRGTGYTF
j_gene: TRBJ2-7; v_gene: TRBV6-5; abundance: -; d_gene: TRBD1; CDR3nt: TGTGCCAGCATCCGAGTCGGGACAGGGGGCTACGAGCAGTACTTC; CDR3aa: CASIRVGTGGYEQYF
j_gene: TRBJ2-1; v_gene: TRBV4-3; abundance: -; d_gene: -; CDR3nt: TGCGCCAGCAGCCAAGAGATGGAGAGGAGGGCCCATGAGCAGTTCTTC; CDR3aa: CASSQEMERRAHEQFF
j_gene: TRBJ2-5; v_gene: TRBV19; abundance: -; d_gene: TRBD1; CDR3nt: TGTGCCAGTAGAGGGACAGTCCAAGAGACCCAGTACTTC; CDR3aa: CASRGTVQETQYF
j_gene: TRBJ1-1; v_gene: TRBV29-1; abundance: once; d_gene: TRBD1; CDR3nt: TGCAGCGTCGGTGGGGGTAAGGGGGCTTACGGAGCTTTCTTT; CDR3aa: CSVGGGKGAYGAFF
j_gene: TRBJ1-6; v_gene: TRBV29-1; abundance: -; d_gene: -; CDR3nt: TGCAGCGTTGAAGAGGCCCAGATTAATTCACCCCTCCACTTT; CDR3aa: CSVEEAQINSPLHF
j_gene: TRBJ1-6; v_gene: TRBV18; abundance: once; d_gene: -; CDR3nt: TGTGCCAGCTCACCCCCGACAGGCTCTAATTCACCCCTCCACTTT; CDR3aa: CASSPPTGSNSPLHF
j_gene: TRBJ1-5; v_gene: TRBV15; abundance: -; d_gene: -; CDR3nt: TGTGCCACCAGCAGAGAGGGCAGATACCAGCCCCAGCATTTT; CDR3aa: CATSREGRYQPQHF
j_gene: TRBJ2-7; v_gene: TRBV27; abundance: many; d_gene: -; CDR3nt: TGTGCCAGCAGTATGGGGGCAGGCTACGAGCAGTACTTC; CDR3aa: CASSMGAGYEQYF
j_gene: TRBJ1-2; v_gene: TRBV20-1; abundance: -; d_gene: TRBD1; CDR3nt: TGCAGTGCTAGTGGGACAGGGGCTTTCAGTAACTATGGCTACACCTTC; CDR3aa: CSASGTGAFSNYGYTF